This TCR beta chain was retrieved from a study of blood T cell repertoires in COVID-19 (dated by TCRdb to the early 2020s). Turning to the overall study: Samples covering the acute and convalescent phases of COVID-19 were provided by collaborators in the United States, Italy and Spain. The material from the prospective study consisted of cDNA or gDNA derived from T cells, B-cell-depleted T cells, or PBMCs. Deeply sampled blood TCRbeta repertoires from subjects exposed to, actively infected with, or recovered from COVID-19 were included in the dataset. The repertoires were released in a freely available public database intended as a resource for research on the immune response to SARS-CoV-2. Samples were obtained from the ongoing ImmuneRACE study (first 160 participants) and from roughly 1,300 subjects provided by 6 global collaborators. Sample metadata almost always included a de-identified subject ID, COVID-19 status, age in years and sex. Where HLA class I and class II types were available, the types were taken from metadata supplied by the sample provider, not from assay-based typing. Paper-wide results and their limitations: How much clinical and demographic metadata was included differed by source and by participant, and the metadata was provided uncurated.

As regards this clone: Its antigen has not been determined. Base qualities are missing; no much larger clone stands one base away.

TCRbeta CDR3 regions were amplified from genomic DNA by means of the immunoSEQ Assay, a bias-controlled multiplex PCR. As for the original processing: The number of nucleated cells in each sample was estimated by amplification of reference gene primers within the assay. To quantify the absolute abundance of each unique TCRbeta CDR3 rearrangement, sequence reads were collapsed and filtered. For each sample, productive Simpson clonality was calculated as the square root of Simpson's diversity index over productive rearrangements. TCRdb provides this immuneACCESS table in a form limited to in-frame rearrangements. Some clones are lacking; in checked studies, under half of them reflect an unresolved V gene, and why the rest are absent is not known. V and J calls and clone size are as listed in that table; D and trimming were resolved from the DNA. The sample profile shows 200,000 or so clones; about 88% of them were found once. The ten largest account for about 2.1% of the sample.

Whole blood was collected in K2EDTA tubes by collaborating institutions according to the institutions' own protocols. For TCRbeta analysis, collaborators shipped samples in one of three forms: frozen whole blood, isolated PBMCs, or DNA extracted from either of those sample types. The clonotype originates from a man between 65 and 85 years old with active or convalescent COVID-19. The sequencing input was peripheral blood.

The CDR3 corresponds to CASSLVASGGYEQYF. Read as DNA, the sequence is TGCGCCAGCAGCTTGGTGGCTAGCGGGGGATACGAGCAGTACTTC. The chain is made from TRBV5-1 and TRBJ2-7; 10 middle bases align to TRBD2. There are 15 amino acids in the CDR3, from cysteine to phenylalanine inclusive. The sequence is cut down to CDR3 DNA, 45 bases in frame from base 1. Trimming accounts for 0 bases at V and 4 bases at J, while the number of junction bases matched to no gene is 4. The germline V gene encodes CDR1 SGHRS and CDR2 YFSETQ.